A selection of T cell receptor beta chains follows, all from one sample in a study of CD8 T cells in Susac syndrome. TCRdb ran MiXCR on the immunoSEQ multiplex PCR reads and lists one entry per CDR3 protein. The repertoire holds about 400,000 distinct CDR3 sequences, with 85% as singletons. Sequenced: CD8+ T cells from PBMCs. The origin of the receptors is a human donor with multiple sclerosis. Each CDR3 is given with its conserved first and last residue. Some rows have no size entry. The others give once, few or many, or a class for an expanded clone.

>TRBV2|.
CASSDDREEAFYEQYF
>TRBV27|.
CASSLAGTSGSNEQFF
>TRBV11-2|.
CASRQWGDDQPQHF
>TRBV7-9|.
CASSLGQLNVYEQYF
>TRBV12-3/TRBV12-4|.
CASSVGTMTEAFF
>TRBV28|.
CASSLDLKGNTEAFF
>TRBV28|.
CASSPRIASYEQYF
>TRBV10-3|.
CAIRPHDRGPYNEQFF
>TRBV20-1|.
CSASSLGERGYNEQFF
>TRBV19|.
CASSIGPPNNEQFF
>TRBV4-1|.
CASSQDTGTGGELFF
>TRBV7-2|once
CASSLAASGLIDEQFF
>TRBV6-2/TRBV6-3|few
CASSFIGEVSYNEQFF
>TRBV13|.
CASSFQGAFSGNTIYF
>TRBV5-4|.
CASSGTTSGLYNEQFF
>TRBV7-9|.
CASSSDRAPNEQFF
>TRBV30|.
CAWGQGLNEKLFF
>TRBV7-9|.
CASSPETGGTQPQHF
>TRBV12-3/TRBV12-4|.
CASSMTGVVGELFF
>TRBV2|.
CASRGLDRDQETQYF
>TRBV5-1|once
CASRAGTDTQYF
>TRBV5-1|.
CASSPLGQGNTEAFF
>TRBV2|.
CANTRTQGDYGYTF
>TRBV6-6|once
CASSTGGTTEYNEQFF
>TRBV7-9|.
CASSLGIGNTEAFF
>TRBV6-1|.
CASSVIQAYEQYF
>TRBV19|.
CASSSRAGSFGTQYF
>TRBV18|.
CASSPWGVSYNEQFF